A single sample gave rise to the 18 T cell receptor beta chains below, sequenced in a study of blood T cell repertoires in COVID-19. Only in-frame clones appear in the TCRdb table, and some are missing; sequencing was by immunoSEQ multiplex PCR. The sample shows some 350,000 clones, around nine tenths of them seen only once. The sequencing input was peripheral blood. These receptors were obtained from a woman aged 18 to 35 who had recovered from COVID-19.

V is TRBV14 and J is TRBJ2-3; TRBD2 agrees at 9 bases. Trimming cost V 3 bases and J 3 bases; bases outside gene matches: 7. The germline gives CDR1 SGHDN, CDR2 FVKESK. The CDR3 is 16 residues long. The CDR3 DNA is TGTGCCAGCAGCCAGGTAGCGGGAGATTCAACAGATACGCAGTATTTT. This encodes CASSQVAGDSTDTQYF.

The chain uses TRBV4-3 and TRBJ2-3; D gene uncertain. Germline lookup yields CDR1 LGHNA and CDR2 YSLEER. This CDR3 is built from 17 residues. V was pared by 4 bases and J by 0 bases, with 17 bases between. The chain's CDR3 is CASSPSPPPSSTDTQYF. In DNA form, the CDR3 reads TGCGCCAGCAGCCCCTCTCCCCCTCCGTCTAGCACAGATACGCAGTATTTT.

The chain joins TRBV21-1 to TRBJ1-6. TRBV21-1 is labeled a pseudogene. The CDR3 loop spans 23 amino acids. This CDR3 reads CASRILSSKSGELSSSYNSPLHF. The CDR3 bases are TGTGCCAGCAGAATCCTCAGCAGCAAAAGCGGGGAACTCTCGAGCTCCTATAATTCACCCCTCCACTTT.

The chain uses TRBV7-6 and TRBJ2-6, with 10 bases identical to TRBD1. Per the germline V gene, CDR1 is SGHVS and CDR2 is FNYEAQ. The junction had 6 bases not matched to a gene; V was cut back by 3 bases and J by 4 bases. The CDR3 extends over 17 amino acids. The chain's CDR3 is CASSFGTGESGANVLTF. The CDR3 DNA reads TGTGCCAGCAGCTTCGGGACAGGGGAGTCGGGGGCCAACGTCCTGACTTTC.

This clone has only one observation. CDR3 sequence reads: CASSLGLAGVYFTDTQYF. For the CDR3, the DNA is TGTGCCAGCAGTCTAGGGCTAGCGGGAGTGTATTTCACAGATACGCAGTATTTT. This chain joins TRBV6-2 or TRBV6-3 and TRBJ2-3; 10 bases are a match to TRBD2. This CDR3 spans 18 amino acids. CDR1 is MNHEY, CDR2 SVGEGT, per germline. V was clipped by 5 bases and J by 2 bases; unmatched bases: 13.

The chain is built from TRBV10-3 and TRBJ2-1; the match to TRBD1 covers 8 bases. This CDR3 comprises 18 residues. From germline, CDR1 is ENHRY and CDR2 SYGVKD. V lost 7 bases to trimming and J lost 7 bases; unmatched junction nucleotides: 21. This chain's CDR3 is CAINKDRVGGGRWNEQFF. In nucleotides, the CDR3 is TGTGCCATCAATAAGGACAGGGTAGGAGGGGGCCGATGGAATGAGCAGTTCTTC.

This chain joins TRBV27 and TRBJ1-1; the D gene is possibly TRBD1 (6 bases). This CDR3 is 16 amino acids long. Germline-derived CDR1 and CDR2 are MNHEY and SMNVEV (reference sequence). Trimming took off 4 bases at V and 7 bases at J, with 22 bases between the two ends. The CDR3 sequence: CASSSGGVLTGNEAFF. Written as DNA, the CDR3 is TGTGCCAGCAGTTCCGGTGGGGTGCTAACAGGGAATGAAGCTTTCTTT.

The genes are TRBV5-6 and TRBJ1-2; D perhaps matches TRBD1 (5 bases). There are 12 residues in the CDR3. V was shortened by 4 bases and J by 6 bases, with 10 bases between the two germline ends. Per germline, CDR1 SGHDT and CDR2 YYEEEE. The CDR3 sequence: CASSQGFDGYTF. The CDR3 DNA sequence: TGTGCCAGCAGCCAGGGCTTTGATGGCTACACCTTC.

The rearrangement uses TRBV4-1 and TRBJ2-5, with 10 bases lining up with TRBD2. J lost 0 bases, V lost 1 base, and 5 bases had no gene match. Per germline, CDR1 MGHRA and CDR2 YSYEKL. The CDR3 totals 17 residues. CDR3 sequence (DNA): TGCGCCAGCAGCCAAGTTCAACTAGCGGGGCACCAAGAGACCCAGTACTTC. Residues: CASSQVQLAGHQETQYF.

The rearrangement links TRBV30 to TRBJ1-5, with D possibly matching TRBD1 (5 bases). The CDR3 spans 13 residues. V was shortened by 2 bases and J by 7 bases, with 12 bases between the two germline ends. CDR1 is GTSNPN and CDR2 is SVGIG in the germline V gene (reference sequence). The CDR3 DNA follows: TGTGCCTGGAGTTTAGGGGCCAGGCAGCCCCAGCATTTT. Its protein is CAWSLGARQPQHF.

This clone was observed once. The chain has TRBV27 and TRBJ2-1, with TRBD1 identical over 7 bases. V shed 6 bases, J shed 7 bases, and the junction held 12 bases outside the gene matches. Germline CDR1 and CDR2: MNHEY and SMNVEV (reference sequence). This CDR3 is 15 amino acids long. The CDR3 DNA reads as TGTGCCAGCAGGGAGACAGGGCGGGTTTGGAATGAGCAGTTCTTC. The encoded protein is CASRETGRVWNEQFF.

This clone was observed a handful of times. The chain has TRBV11-3 and TRBJ1-3, with D perhaps matching TRBD1 (6 bases). Trimming removed 4 bases at V and 1 base at J, with 11 bases between. This CDR3 is built from 15 residues. Germline loops: CDR1 SGHNT, CDR2 YENEEA. The chain's CDR3 is CASSSLRGSGNTIYF. The DNA for the CDR3 is TGTGCCAGCAGCTCCCTCAGGGGTTCTGGAAACACCATATATTTT.

V gene TRBV19 combines with J gene TRBJ1-5; D is perhaps TRBD1 (5 bases). V was cut by 3 bases and J by 8 bases, with 11 bases left in between. The germline CDR1 and CDR2 sequences are LNHDA and SQIVND (reference sequence). There are 13 residues in the CDR3. CDR3 loop: CASSITGWEPQHF. The CDR3 nucleotides read TGTGCCAGTAGTATCACAGGTTGGGAGCCCCAGCATTTT.

This chain uses TRBV15 with TRBJ1-4, with D perhaps TRBD1 (5 bases). Trimming removed 0 bases at V and 1 base at J, with 15 bases between. Germline V gene data show CDR1 as LNHNV and CDR2 as YYDKDF (reference sequence). This CDR3 contains 18 residues. The CDR3 reads CATSRDVVEGRTNEKLFF. The CDR3 bases are TGTGCCACCAGCAGAGACGTCGTGGAGGGGAGAACTAATGAAAAACTGTTTTTT. The full variable domain, with the rest looked up from reference TRBV15 and TRBJ1-4, is DAMVIQNPRYQVTQFGKPVTLSCSQTLNHNVMYWYQQKSSQAPKLLFHYYDKDFNNEADTPDNFQSRRPNTSFCFLDIRSPGLGDTAMYLCATSRDVVEGRTNEKLFFGSGTQLSVL.

The table lists this clone with a count of one. The chain uses TRBV2 and TRBJ2-7; 7 bases line up with TRBD2. The CDR3 runs to 15 residues. CDR1 and CDR2 (germline): SNHLY, FYNNEI. Trimming took 5 bases from V and 3 from J; bases not matched to a gene: 10. In DNA, the CDR3 is TGTGCCAGCAGTCTACTGGGCGGGGGAGGCTACGAGCAGTACGTC. It codes for CASSLLGGGGYEQYV.

The chain combines TRBV5-1 with TRBJ2-1; 15 positions agree with TRBD2. The CDR3 covers 16 residues. Germline-derived CDR1 and CDR2 are SGHRS and YFSETQ. V trimming: 4 bases; J trimming: 8 bases; junction bases outside the gene matches: 7. CDR3 nucleotides: TGCGCCAGCAGCCCCGTGGGGACTAGCGGGAGGTATGAGCAGTTCTTC. This encodes CASSPVGTSGRYEQFF.

The CDR3 sequence is CASRREGSADTQYF. The CDR3 coding sequence is TGTGCCTCACGTCGGGAAGGAAGTGCAGATACGCAGTATTTT. The chain has TRBV19 and TRBJ2-3; perhaps TRBD2 as D (5 bases). The CDR3 is made up of 14 amino acids. The germline CDR1 and CDR2 sequences are LNHDA and SQIVND (reference sequence). V dropped 11 bases and J dropped 4 bases, with 19 bases sitting between them.

The chain couples TRBV6-5 to TRBJ2-7; 8 nucleotides match TRBD1. Germline CDR1 is MNHEY and CDR2 is SVGAGI. The CDR3 covers 13 residues. V was clipped by 5 bases and J by 7 bases; unmatched bases: 7. CDR3 protein: CASSMTGEREQYV. DNA for the CDR3: TGTGCCAGCAGTATGACAGGGGAGCGGGAGCAGTACGTC.